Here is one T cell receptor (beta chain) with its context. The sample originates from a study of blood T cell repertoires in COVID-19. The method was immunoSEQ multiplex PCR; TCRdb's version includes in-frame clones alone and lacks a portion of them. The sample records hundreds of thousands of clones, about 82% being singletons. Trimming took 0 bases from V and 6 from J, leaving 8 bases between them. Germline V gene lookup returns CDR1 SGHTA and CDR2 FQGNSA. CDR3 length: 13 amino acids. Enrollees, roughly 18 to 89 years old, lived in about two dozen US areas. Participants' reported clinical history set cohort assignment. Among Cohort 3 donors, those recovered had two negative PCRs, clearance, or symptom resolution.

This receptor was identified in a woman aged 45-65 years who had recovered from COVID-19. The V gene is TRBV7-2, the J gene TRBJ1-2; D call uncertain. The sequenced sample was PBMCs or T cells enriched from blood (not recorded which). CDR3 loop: CASSLALRDGYTF. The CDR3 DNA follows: TGTGCCAGCAGCTTAGCGCTACGGGATGGCTACACCTTC.